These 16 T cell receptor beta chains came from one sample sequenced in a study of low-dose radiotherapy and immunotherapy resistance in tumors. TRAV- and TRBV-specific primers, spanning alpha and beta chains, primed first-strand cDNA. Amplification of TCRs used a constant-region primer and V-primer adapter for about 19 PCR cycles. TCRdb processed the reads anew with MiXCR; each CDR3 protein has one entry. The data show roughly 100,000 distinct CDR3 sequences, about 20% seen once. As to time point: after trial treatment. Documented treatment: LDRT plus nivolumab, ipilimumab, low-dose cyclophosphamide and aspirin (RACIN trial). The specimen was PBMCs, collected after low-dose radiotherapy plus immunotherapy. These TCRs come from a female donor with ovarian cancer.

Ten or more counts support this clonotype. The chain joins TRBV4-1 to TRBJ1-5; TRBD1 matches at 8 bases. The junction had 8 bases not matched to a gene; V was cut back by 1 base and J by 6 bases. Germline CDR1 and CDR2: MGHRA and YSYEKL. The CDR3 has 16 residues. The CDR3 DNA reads TGCGCCAGCAGCCAAGGGACAGGGCCCTTGACTCAGCCCCAGCATTTT. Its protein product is CASSQGTGPLTQPQHF.

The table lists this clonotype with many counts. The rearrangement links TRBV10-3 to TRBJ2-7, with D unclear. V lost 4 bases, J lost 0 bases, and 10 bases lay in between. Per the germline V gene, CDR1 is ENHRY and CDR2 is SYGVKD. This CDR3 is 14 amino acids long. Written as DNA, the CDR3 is TGTGCCATCAGTGCAGAAAGGAGCTCCTACGAGCAGTACTTC. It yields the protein CAISAERSSYEQYF.

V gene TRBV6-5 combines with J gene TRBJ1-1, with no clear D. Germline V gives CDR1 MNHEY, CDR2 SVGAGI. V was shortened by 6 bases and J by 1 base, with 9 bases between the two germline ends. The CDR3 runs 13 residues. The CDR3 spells CASSGAPNTEAFF. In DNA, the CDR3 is TGTGCCAGCAGCGGCGCCCCGAACACTGAAGCTTTCTTT.

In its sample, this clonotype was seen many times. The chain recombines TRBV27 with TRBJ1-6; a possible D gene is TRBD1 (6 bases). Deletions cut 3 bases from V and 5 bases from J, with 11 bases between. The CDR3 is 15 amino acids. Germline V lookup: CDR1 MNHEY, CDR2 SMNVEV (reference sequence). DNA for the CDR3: TGTGCCAGCAGTTTTGTTTGGACAGATAATTCACCCCTCCACTTT. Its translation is CASSFVWTDNSPLHF.

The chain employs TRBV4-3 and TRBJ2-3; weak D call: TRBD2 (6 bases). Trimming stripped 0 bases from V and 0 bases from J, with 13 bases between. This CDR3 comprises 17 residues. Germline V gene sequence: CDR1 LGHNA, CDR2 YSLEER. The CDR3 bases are TGCGCCAGCAGCCAAGAGGCGGCTAGCGTTAGCACAGATACGCAGTATTTT. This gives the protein CASSQEAASVSTDTQYF.

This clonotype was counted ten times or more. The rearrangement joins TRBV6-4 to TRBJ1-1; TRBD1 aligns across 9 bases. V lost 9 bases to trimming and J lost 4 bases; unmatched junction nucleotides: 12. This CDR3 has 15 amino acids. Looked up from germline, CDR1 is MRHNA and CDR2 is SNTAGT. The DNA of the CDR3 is TGTGCCAGTAGTAGTTCCGGGACAGGGAGCACTGAAGCTTTCTTT. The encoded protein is CASSSSGTGSTEAFF.

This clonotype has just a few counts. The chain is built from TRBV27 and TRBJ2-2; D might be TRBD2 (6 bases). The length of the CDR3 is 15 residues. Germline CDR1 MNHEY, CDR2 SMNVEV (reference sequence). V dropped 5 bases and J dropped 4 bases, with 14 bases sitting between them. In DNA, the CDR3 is TGTGCCAGCAGTCCCAGACTAGGAGGCACCGGGGAGCTGTTTTTT. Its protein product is CASSPRLGGTGELFF.

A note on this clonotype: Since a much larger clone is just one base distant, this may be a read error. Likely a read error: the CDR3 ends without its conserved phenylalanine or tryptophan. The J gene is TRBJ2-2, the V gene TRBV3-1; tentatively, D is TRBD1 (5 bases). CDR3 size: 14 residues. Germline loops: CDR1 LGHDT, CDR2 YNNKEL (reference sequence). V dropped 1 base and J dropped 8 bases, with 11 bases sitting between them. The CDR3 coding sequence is TGTGCCAGCAGCCAAGGGGGCCTGTCGGGGGAGCTGTTTTCT. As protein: CASSQGGLSGELFS.

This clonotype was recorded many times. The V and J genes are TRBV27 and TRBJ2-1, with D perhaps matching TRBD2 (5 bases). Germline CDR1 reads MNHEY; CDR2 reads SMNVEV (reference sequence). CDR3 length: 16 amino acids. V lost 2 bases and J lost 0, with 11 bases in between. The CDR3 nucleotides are TGTGCCAGCAGTTTACGCCGCAGCGGCTCCTACAATGAGCAGTTCTTC. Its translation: CASSLRRSGSYNEQFF.

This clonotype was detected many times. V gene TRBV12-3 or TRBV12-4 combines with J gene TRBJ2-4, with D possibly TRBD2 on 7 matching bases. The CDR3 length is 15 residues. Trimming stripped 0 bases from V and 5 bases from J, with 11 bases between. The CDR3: CASSLAGGLENIQYF. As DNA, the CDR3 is TGTGCCAGCAGTTTAGCGGGGGGGCTTGAAAACATTCAGTACTTC.

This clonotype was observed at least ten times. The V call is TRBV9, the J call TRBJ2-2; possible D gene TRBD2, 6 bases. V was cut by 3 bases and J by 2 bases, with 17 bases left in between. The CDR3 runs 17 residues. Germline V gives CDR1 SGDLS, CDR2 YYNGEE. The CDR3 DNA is TGTGCCAGCAGCGAGCCCGGCGGGAAAGTAAACACCGGGGAGCTGTTTTTT. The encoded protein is CASSEPGGKVNTGELFF.

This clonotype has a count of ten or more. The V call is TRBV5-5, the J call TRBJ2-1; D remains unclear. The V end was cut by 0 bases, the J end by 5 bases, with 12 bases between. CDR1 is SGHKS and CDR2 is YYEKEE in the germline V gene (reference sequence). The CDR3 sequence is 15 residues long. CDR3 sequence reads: CASSLGFPSHNEQFF. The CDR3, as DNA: TGTGCCAGCAGCTTGGGGTTCCCTTCTCACAATGAGCAGTTCTTC.

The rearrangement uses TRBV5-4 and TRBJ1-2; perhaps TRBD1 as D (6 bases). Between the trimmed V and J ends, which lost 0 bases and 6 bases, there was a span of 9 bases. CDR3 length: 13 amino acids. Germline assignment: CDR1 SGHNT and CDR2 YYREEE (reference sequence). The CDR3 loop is CASSLDRVHGYTF. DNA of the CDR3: TGTGCCAGCAGCTTGGACAGGGTCCATGGCTACACCTTC.

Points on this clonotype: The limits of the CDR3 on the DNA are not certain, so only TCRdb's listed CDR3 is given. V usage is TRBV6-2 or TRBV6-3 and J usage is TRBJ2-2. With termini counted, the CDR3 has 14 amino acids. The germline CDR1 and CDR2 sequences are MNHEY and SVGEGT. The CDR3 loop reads CASSLADTGELFFF.

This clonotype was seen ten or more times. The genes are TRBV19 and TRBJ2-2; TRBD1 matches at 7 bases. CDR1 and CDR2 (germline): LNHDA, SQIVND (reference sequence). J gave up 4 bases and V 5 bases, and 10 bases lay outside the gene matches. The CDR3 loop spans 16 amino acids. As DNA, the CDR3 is TGTGCCAGTAGTTCCCACATGACAGGGCCCACCGGGGAGCTGTTTTTT. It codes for CASSSHMTGPTGELFF. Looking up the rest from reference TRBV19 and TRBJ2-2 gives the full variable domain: DGGITQSPKYLFRKEGQNVTLSCEQNLNHDAMYWYRQDPGQGLRLIYYSQIVNDFQKGDIAEGYSVSREKKESFPLTVTSAQKNPTAFYLCASSSHMTGPTGELFFGEGSRLTVL.

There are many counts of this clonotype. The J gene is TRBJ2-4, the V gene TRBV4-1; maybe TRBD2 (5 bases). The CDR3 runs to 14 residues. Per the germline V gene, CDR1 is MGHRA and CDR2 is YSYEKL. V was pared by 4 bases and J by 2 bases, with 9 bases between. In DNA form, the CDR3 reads TGCGCCAGCAGCCCGTCGGACTCCAAAAACATTCAGTACTTC. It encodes CASSPSDSKNIQYF.